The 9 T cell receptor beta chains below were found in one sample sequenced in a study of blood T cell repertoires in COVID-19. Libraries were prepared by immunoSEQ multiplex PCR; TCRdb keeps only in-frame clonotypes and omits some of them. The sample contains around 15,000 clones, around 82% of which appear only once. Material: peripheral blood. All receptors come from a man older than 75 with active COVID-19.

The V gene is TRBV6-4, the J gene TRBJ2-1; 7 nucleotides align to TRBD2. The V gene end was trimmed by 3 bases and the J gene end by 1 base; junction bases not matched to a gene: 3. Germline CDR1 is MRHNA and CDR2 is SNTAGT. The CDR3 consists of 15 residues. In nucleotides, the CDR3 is TGTGCCAGCAGTGATCTGGGGGGGTCCTACAATGAGCAGTTCTTC. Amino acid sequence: CASSDLGGSYNEQFF.

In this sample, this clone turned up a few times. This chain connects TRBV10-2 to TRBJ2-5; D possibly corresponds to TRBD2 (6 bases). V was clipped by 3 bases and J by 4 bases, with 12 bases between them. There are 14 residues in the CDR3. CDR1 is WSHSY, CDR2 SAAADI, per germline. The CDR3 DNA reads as TGCGCCAGCAGTGACCCGACTAGAGGAGAGACCCAGTACTTC. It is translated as CASSDPTRGETQYF.

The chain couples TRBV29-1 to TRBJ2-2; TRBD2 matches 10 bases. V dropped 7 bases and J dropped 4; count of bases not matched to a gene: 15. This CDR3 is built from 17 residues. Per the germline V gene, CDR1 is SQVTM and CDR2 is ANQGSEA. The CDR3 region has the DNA TGCAGCGCCTTACGAGGGAGCGGGAGGGCCCCCACCGGGGAGCTGTTTTTT. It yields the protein CSALRGSGRAPTGELFF.

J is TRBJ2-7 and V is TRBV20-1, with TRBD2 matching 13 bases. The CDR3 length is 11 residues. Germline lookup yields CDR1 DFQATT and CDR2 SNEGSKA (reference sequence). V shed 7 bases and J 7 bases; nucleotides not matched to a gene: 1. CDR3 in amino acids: CSGTSGGEQYF. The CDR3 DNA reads TGCAGTGGGACTAGCGGGGGAGAGCAGTACTTC.

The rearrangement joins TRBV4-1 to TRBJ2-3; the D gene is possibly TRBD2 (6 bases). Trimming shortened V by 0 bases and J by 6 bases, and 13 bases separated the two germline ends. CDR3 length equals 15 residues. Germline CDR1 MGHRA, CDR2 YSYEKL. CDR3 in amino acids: CASSQDGTAGDTQYF. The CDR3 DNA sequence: TGCGCCAGCAGCCAAGATGGGACCGCGGGGGATACGCAGTATTTT.

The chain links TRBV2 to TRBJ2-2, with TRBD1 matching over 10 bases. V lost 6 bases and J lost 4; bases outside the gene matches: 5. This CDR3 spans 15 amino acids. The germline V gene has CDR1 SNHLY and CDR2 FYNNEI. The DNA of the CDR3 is TGTGCCAGCAGAGCGGGACAGGGGCTCACCGGGGAGCTGTTTTTT. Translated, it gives CASRAGQGLTGELFF.

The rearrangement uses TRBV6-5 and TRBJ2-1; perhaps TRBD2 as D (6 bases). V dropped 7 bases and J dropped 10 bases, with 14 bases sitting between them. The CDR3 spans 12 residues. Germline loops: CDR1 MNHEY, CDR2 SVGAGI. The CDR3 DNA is TGTGCCAGCATCTCTGGGGCGGGAGAGCAGTTCTTC. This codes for CASISGAGEQFF.

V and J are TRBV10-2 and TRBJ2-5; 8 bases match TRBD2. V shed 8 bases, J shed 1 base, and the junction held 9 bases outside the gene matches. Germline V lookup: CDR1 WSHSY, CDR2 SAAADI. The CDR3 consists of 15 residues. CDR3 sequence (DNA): TGCGCCAGCCAAGGGGCGGGGGGCTTCCAAGAGACCCAGTACTTC. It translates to CASQGAGGFQETQYF.

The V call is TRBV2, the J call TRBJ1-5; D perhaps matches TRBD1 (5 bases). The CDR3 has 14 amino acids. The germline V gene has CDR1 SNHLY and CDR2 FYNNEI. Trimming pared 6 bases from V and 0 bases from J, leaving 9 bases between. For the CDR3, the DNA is TGTGCCAGCAGAAGGGGCGATAGCAATCAGCCCCAGCATTTT. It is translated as CASRRGDSNQPQHF. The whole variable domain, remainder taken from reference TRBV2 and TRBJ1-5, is EPEVTQTPSHQVTQMGQEVILRCVPISNHLYFYWYRQILGQKVEFLVSFYNNEISEKSEIFDDQFSVERPDGSNFTLKIRSTKLEDSAMYFCASRRGDSNQPQHFGDGTRLSIL.